The 8 T cell receptor beta chains reported below all come from one sample, sequenced in a study of blood T cell repertoires in COVID-19. Produced via immunoSEQ multiplex PCR; TCRdb's table is partial and in-frame only. Among about 120,000 clones listed, more than 75% were seen once. Specimen: peripheral blood. Every receptor here comes from a human donor in a cohort sampled during active COVID-19.

This clone appeared once. The chain recombines TRBV11-2 with TRBJ2-5, with a tentative D call TRBD2 (6 bases). V gave up 1 base and J gave up 5 bases, with 14 bases separating them. Germline-derived CDR1 and CDR2 are SGHAT and FQNNGV. The CDR3 runs to 15 residues. In nucleotides, the CDR3 is TGTGCCAGCAGCTTAGGGGACTGGGGAGTGGAGACCCAGTACTTC. As protein: CASSLGDWGVETQYF.

The sample holds one count of this clone. CDR3 DNA sequence: TGTGCCAGCAGGCTGGGGGGGGTGAACACTGAAGCTTTCTTT. Translating it yields CASRLGGVNTEAFF. The V call is TRBV3-1 (or the pseudogene TRBV3-2), the J call TRBJ1-1; tentatively, D is TRBD1 (5 bases). The germline gives CDR1 LGHDT, CDR2 YNNKEL (reference sequence). Trimming cost V 6 bases and J 0 bases, with 11 bases left between them. The CDR3 contains 14 residues.

The V and J genes are TRBV9 and TRBJ1-6; D may be TRBD1 (5 bases). Germline assignment: CDR1 SGDLS and CDR2 YYNGEE. Trimming took 0 bases from V and 7 from J, leaving 11 bases between them. The CDR3 runs 15 residues. The CDR3 sequence: CASSVAGSGNSPLHF. The CDR3, as DNA: TGTGCCAGCAGCGTAGCAGGGAGCGGGAATTCACCCCTCCACTTT.

CDR3 protein: CASSFKPGQGRHEQYF. CDR3 bases: TGTGCCAGCAGCTTCAAACCGGGACAGGGTCGCCACGAGCAGTACTTC. This chain uses TRBV7-9 with TRBJ2-7; 9 nucleotides align to TRBD1. The CDR3 runs 16 residues. The germline gives CDR1 SEHNR, CDR2 FQNEAQ (reference sequence). V was pared by 3 bases and J by 5 bases, with 11 bases of the junction left unmatched.

This sequence joins TRBV28 and TRBJ1-5, with no clear D. The ends were cut back, 2 bases at V and 2 bases at J, with 7 bases in the middle. In germline, CDR1 is MDHEN, CDR2 SYDVKM. The CDR3 spans 14 residues. The CDR3 loop is CASSLLSGNQPQHF. CDR3 in DNA: TGTGCCAGCAGTTTACTGTCGGGCAATCAGCCCCAGCATTTT.

CDR3 coding DNA: TGTGCCAGCAGTTTTGGGGGCAAGCAGTACTTC. Translating gives CASSFGGKQYF. The chain employs TRBV12-3 or TRBV12-4 and TRBJ2-7; D is perhaps TRBD1 (6 bases). The V end was cut by 3 bases, the J end by 8 bases, with 8 bases between. The CDR3 extends over 11 amino acids.

This chain joins TRBV11-2 and TRBJ2-4; no clear D. Germline V CDR1 and CDR2: SGHAT, FQNNGV. This CDR3 has 13 residues. V was trimmed by 1 base and J by 4 bases, leaving 5 bases between them. CDR3: CASSLGRKNIQYF. CDR3 sequence (DNA): TGTGCCAGCAGCTTAGGCAGAAAAAACATTCAGTACTTC.

The rearrangement joins TRBV7-9 to TRBJ2-7; the D is unclear. Germline V lookup: CDR1 SEHNR, CDR2 FQNEAQ (reference sequence). The length of the CDR3 is 12 residues. Trimming left V 5 bases short and J 3 bases short, with 8 bases between. This CDR3 reads CASSPRGYEQYF. The CDR3 DNA reads TGTGCCAGCAGCCCCCGAGGCTACGAGCAGTACTTC.